These 25 T cell receptor beta chains came from one sample sequenced in a study of OX40 agonist ivuxolimab in advanced cancers. Some clones are missing from TCRdb's copy, which holds only in-frame ones; the method was immunoSEQ multiplex PCR. The sample has about 100,000 clones; approximately 90% are singletons. The source material was CD4+ or CD8+ T cells sorted from blood, sampled in a trial of the OX40 agonist ivuxolimab. Receptors originate from an adult with an advanced solid tumor such as melanoma, head and neck, liver or kidney cancer.

This chain links TRBV12-2 with TRBJ2-7; the DNA was not compared with TRBD2, the D call given in the table. TRBV12-2 corresponds to a pseudogene. CDR3 length equals 15 residues. This chain's CDR3 is CASRSGLAGPYEQYF. CDR3 sequence (DNA): TGTGCAAGTCGTTCTGGACTAGCGGGACCCTACGAGCAGTACTTC.

The chain combines TRBV27 with TRBJ2-2; D ambiguous. The CDR3 totals 12 residues. V was clipped by 3 bases and J by 8 bases, with 7 bases between them. Per the germline V gene, CDR1 is MNHEY and CDR2 is SMNVEV (reference sequence). The CDR3 DNA reads as TGTGCCAGCAGTTTTATGGGTGGGGAGCTGTTTTTT. Encoded protein: CASSFMGGELFF.

This sequence joins TRBV7-2 and TRBJ1-1; D is unresolved. There are 14 residues in the CDR3. Germline V gene data show CDR1 as SGHTA and CDR2 as FQGNSA. The V end lost 1 base, the J end lost 4 bases, and 10 bases lay between the germline ends. The CDR3 bases are TGTGCCAGCAGCTTAGAAGTAGTGAGCACTGAAGCTTTCTTT. This sequence encodes CASSLEVVSTEAFF.

CDR3 coding DNA: TGTGCCAGTAGTTTCAGGGGGCAGCATGGCTACACCTTC. As protein: CASSFRGQHGYTF. The V gene is TRBV19, the J gene TRBJ1-2; 8 nucleotides agree with TRBD1. The ends lost 5 bases at V and 6 bases at J; junction bases unmatched: 5. The CDR3 is 13 amino acids. Germline V gene data show CDR1 as LNHDA and CDR2 as SQIVND (reference sequence).

The gene calls are TRBV27 and TRBJ1-5, with 7 bases fitting TRBD1. CDR3 length equals 16 residues. The junction had 12 bases not matched to a gene; V was cut back by 6 bases and J by 4 bases. The germline CDR1 and CDR2 sequences are MNHEY and SMNVEV (reference sequence). In DNA form, the CDR3 reads TGTGCCAGCAGGAGTCTTGGGACAGTAGATAATCAGCCCCAGCATTTT. Translated: CASRSLGTVDNQPQHF.

The chain is built from TRBV11-2 and TRBJ2-1; D gene unclear. The germline gives CDR1 SGHAT, CDR2 FQNNGV. The CDR3 totals 13 residues. V lost 2 bases and J lost 7, with 9 bases in between. CDR3 loop: CASSLLVENEQFF. The DNA of the CDR3 is TGTGCCAGCAGCTTATTGGTCGAGAATGAGCAGTTCTTC. The variable domain in full, with the rest retrieved from reference TRBV11-2 and TRBJ2-1, is EAGVAQSPRYKIIEKRQSVAFWCNPISGHATLYWYQQILGQGPKLLIQFQNNGVVDDSQLPKDRFSAERLKGVDSTLKIQPAKLEDSAVYLCASSLLVENEQFFGPGTRLTVL.

The chain joins TRBV19 to TRBJ1-2, with D uncertain. This CDR3 has 15 residues. Germline CDR1 reads LNHDA; CDR2 reads SQIVND (reference sequence). Deletions cut 3 bases from V and 4 bases from J, with 15 bases between. CDR3 in amino acids: CASSIPPGAFYGYTF. Here the CDR3 DNA reads TGTGCCAGTAGTATTCCGCCGGGAGCATTCTATGGCTACACCTTC.

V usage is TRBV19 and J usage is TRBJ1-2, with TRBD1 matching 8 bases. The CDR3 loop spans 14 amino acids. Germline V gene data show CDR1 as LNHDA and CDR2 as SQIVND (reference sequence). J gave up 3 bases and V 6 bases, and 6 bases lay outside the gene matches. The CDR3 nucleotides are TGTGCCAGTAGAAAACCGGGACAGGACTATGGCTACACCTTC. This gives the protein CASRKPGQDYGYTF.

The chain couples TRBV19 to TRBJ1-1; 8 nucleotides align to TRBD1. V dropped 5 bases and J dropped 3; count of bases not matched to a gene: 5. Germline loops: CDR1 LNHDA, CDR2 SQIVND (reference sequence). This CDR3 is built from 14 residues. In DNA, the CDR3 is TGTGCCAGTAGTGACAGGACAGGGTACACTGAAGCTTTCTTT. Protein: CASSDRTGYTEAFF.

The chain recombines TRBV27 with TRBJ2-1; TRBD2 agrees at 8 bases. This CDR3 is built from 15 residues. Looked up from germline, CDR1 is MNHEY and CDR2 is SMNVEV (reference sequence). V trimming: 5 bases; J trimming: 8 bases; junction bases outside the gene matches: 11. The CDR3 reads CASSPLGLAGYEQFF. The DNA for the CDR3 is TGTGCCAGCAGTCCTCTCGGGCTAGCGGGCTATGAGCAGTTCTTC.

The rearrangement uses TRBV27 and TRBJ1-2; D is possibly TRBD1 (6 bases). CDR1 is MNHEY, CDR2 SMNVEV, per germline (reference sequence). CDR3 length: 13 residues. Trimming left V 5 bases short and J 2 bases short, with 9 bases between. Here the CDR3 reads CASSPQGNYGYTF. The CDR3, as DNA: TGTGCCAGCAGTCCGCAGGGGAACTATGGCTACACCTTC.

V usage is TRBV6-6 and J usage is TRBJ2-7; D is unresolved. Germline-derived CDR1 and CDR2 are MNHNY and SVGAGI (reference sequence). This CDR3 has 12 residues. The V gene lost 4 bases and the J gene lost 7 bases, with 11 bases spanning the gap. The CDR3 DNA reads as TGTGCCAGCAGTTCGCGAACGCGAGAGCAGTACTTC. This codes for CASSSRTREQYF.

The chain is built from TRBV5-1 and TRBJ1-1; perhaps TRBD1 as D (6 bases). Germline V gives CDR1 SGHRS, CDR2 YFSETQ. Trimming stripped 2 bases from V and 5 bases from J, with 7 bases between. This CDR3 has 12 amino acids. The CDR3 nucleotides are TGCGCCAGCAGCTTCGACAGGACTGAAGCTTTCTTT. Translated, it gives CASSFDRTEAFF. Based on the CDR3 plus reference TRBV5-1 and TRBJ1-1, the full variable domain is KAGVTQTPRYLIKTRGQQVTLSCSPISGHRSVSWYQQTPGQGLQFLFEYFSETQRNKGNFPGRFSGRQFSNSRSEMNVSTLELGDSALYLCASSFDRTEAFFGQGTRLTVV.

CDR3 protein: CASSRTGNYEQYF. CDR3 coding DNA: TGTGCCAGCAGCCGGACAGGGAACTACGAGCAGTACTTC. The chain is built from TRBV7-2 and TRBJ2-7, with 8 bases matching TRBD1. V was clipped by 5 bases and J by 3 bases; unmatched bases: 3. This CDR3 has 13 residues. Germline loops: CDR1 SGHTA, CDR2 FQGNSA.

The chain combines TRBV5-1 with TRBJ2-7, with 7 bases lining up with TRBD1. This CDR3 spans 15 amino acids. Germline values: CDR1 SGHRS, CDR2 YFSETQ. The V segment lost 4 bases and the J segment 0 bases; nucleotides outside the gene matches: 7. The CDR3: CASSPGQTISYEQYF. In DNA, the CDR3 is TGCGCCAGCAGCCCGGGACAGACCATCTCCTACGAGCAGTACTTC. Filled out from reference TRBV5-1 and TRBJ2-7, the complete variable domain reads KAGVTQTPRYLIKTRGQQVTLSCSPISGHRSVSWYQQTPGQGLQFLFEYFSETQRNKGNFPGRFSGRQFSNSRSEMNVSTLELGDSALYLCASSPGQTISYEQYFGPGTRLTVT.

Note on this clone: Germline is not matched at one junction end, which may reflect a read error. The chain joins TRBV14 to TRBJ2-1; D is possibly TRBD1 (5 bases). The CDR3 has 13 residues. From germline, CDR1 is SGHDN and CDR2 FVKESK. The CDR3 DNA reads TGTGCCAGCAGCCCTTATGGGGCCAATGAACAGTTCTTC. Translated, it gives CASSPYGANEQFF.

In its sample, this clone was seen once. The chain recombines TRBV19 with TRBJ1-5, with D unclear. Germline V CDR1 and CDR2: LNHDA, SQIVND (reference sequence). V was cut by 7 bases and J by 1 base, with 14 bases left in between. The CDR3 has 15 residues. CDR3 protein: CASKELEGSNQPQHF. DNA for the CDR3: TGTGCCAGTAAGGAACTGGAGGGCAGCAATCAGCCCCAGCATTTT.

The chain combines TRBV18 with TRBJ1-5; unclear D gene. CDR1 is KGHSH and CDR2 is LQKENI in the germline V gene. The V gene lost 6 bases and the J gene lost 0 bases, with 12 bases spanning the gap. The CDR3 length is 15 residues. DNA for the CDR3: TGTGCCAGCTCGGAAGAGGGTCATAGCAATCAGCCCCAGCATTTT. Amino acids: CASSEEGHSNQPQHF.

The V call is TRBV5-5, the J call TRBJ1-3; 9 nucleotides agree with TRBD1. The CDR3 length is 20 residues. Trimming took 4 bases from V and 0 from J; bases not matched to a gene: 17. The germline V gene encodes CDR1 SGHKS and CDR2 YYEKEE (reference sequence). CDR3 in DNA: TGTGCCAGCAGCAAGTCGACAGGGGGTCTGCTATCATTCTCTGGAAACACCATATATTTT. Its protein is CASSKSTGGLLSFSGNTIYF.

This clone has a handful of counts. V gene TRBV6-5 combines with J gene TRBJ2-2; D gene ambiguous. V lost 11 bases to trimming and J lost 0 bases, with 10 bases between them. The V gene's germline CDR1 is MNHEY and CDR2 SVGAGI. The CDR3 runs 13 residues. The CDR3 here is CAARHPNTGELFF. The CDR3 DNA reads as TGTGCCGCCCGACACCCGAACACCGGGGAGCTGTTTTTT.

The chain recombines TRBV5-8 with TRBJ1-4; TRBD1 agrees at 9 bases. Germline V gene data show CDR1 as SGHTS and CDR2 as YDEGEE. The CDR3 extends over 14 amino acids. The V segment lost 7 bases and the J segment 3 bases; nucleotides outside the gene matches: 4. The CDR3 nucleotides read TGTGCCAGCGGGAACAGGGGGCCTAATGAAAAACTGTTTTTT. As protein: CASGNRGPNEKLFF.

The rearrangement uses TRBV19 and TRBJ2-4; 9 nucleotides match TRBD1. CDR3 length equals 20 residues. Per germline, CDR1 LNHDA and CDR2 SQIVND (reference sequence). The J segment lost 1 base and the V segment lost 3 bases, leaving 16 bases of the junction unmatched. The CDR3 spells CASSMFGFRTGAIAKNIQYF. Here the CDR3 DNA reads TGTGCCAGTAGTATGTTTGGTTTTAGGACAGGGGCGATCGCCAAAAACATTCAGTACTTC.

The J gene is TRBJ1-6, the V gene TRBV7-2; 10 nucleotides align to TRBD1. This CDR3 contains 16 residues. The trim removed 5 bases at V and 6 bases at J, leaving 7 bases unmatched. CDR1 and CDR2 from the germline V gene are SGHTA and FQGNSA. DNA for the CDR3: TGTGCCAGCAGCGCTTGGACAGGGGGGTTTAATTCACCCCTCCACTTT. Protein sequence: CASSAWTGGFNSPLHF.

V usage is TRBV2 and J usage is TRBJ1-3; 7 bases align to TRBD1. The CDR3 loop spans 16 amino acids. Germline trimming cut 4 bases from V and 8 bases from J; bases unmatched to any gene: 14. Germline assignment: CDR1 SNHLY and CDR2 FYNNEI. In DNA, the CDR3 is TGTGCCAGCAGTGGAAATCCGACAGGGAGATCGCACACCATATATTTT. Its translation: CASSGNPTGRSHTIYF.

The V call is TRBV30, the J call TRBJ2-2; 10 bases are a match to TRBD2. In germline, CDR1 is GTSNPN, CDR2 SVGIG (reference sequence). This CDR3 comprises 16 residues. V dropped 6 bases and J dropped 1; count of bases not matched to a gene: 8. The CDR3 reads CACPAIAGGNTGELFF. CDR3 DNA: TGTGCCTGCCCCGCCATAGCGGGGGGGAACACCGGGGAGCTGTTTTTT.